What follows is one T cell receptor beta chain and its context. A read error may account for a junction end that differs from germline. This entry is derived from a study of blood T cell repertoires in COVID-19. On the study more broadly: Collection of acute and convalescent COVID-19 samples took place in the United States, Italy and Spain. The analysed material was cDNA or gDNA that came from T cells, B-cell-depleted T cells, or PBMCs.

This CDR3 has 13 residues. The V gene's germline CDR1 is MNHEY and CDR2 SVGEGT. Original handling: Amplification of reference gene primers was used by the study to estimate nucleated cell counts. Sequenced by immunoSEQ multiplex PCR; TCRdb stores in-frame clones only, minus some. V and J calls plus clone size are reproduced from that table; the DNA served to infer D and trimming. The repertoire includes 250,000 to 300,000 clones, around four fifths of them detected once, and 3.5% to 5.5% sits in the top ten. The sequenced sample consisted of peripheral blood. V usage is TRBV6-2 or TRBV6-3 and J usage is TRBJ2-3; a weak D match, TRBD1 (5 bases). The clonotype was recovered from a man aged 55 to 69 who had recovered from COVID-19. The CDR3 protein is CASSYSRQIPGSF. The CDR3, as DNA: TGTGCCAGCAGTTACTCGCGGCAGATTCCAGGGTCCTTT.